This T cell receptor beta chain was documented in a study of OX40 agonist ivuxolimab in advanced cancers. About the study: The dose-escalation cohort had hepatocellular carcinoma, melanoma, renal cell or head and neck cancer. Study results and caveats: Some nonresponders likewise displayed low normalized T-cell clonal expansion. At 0.1 to 3.0 mg/kg and by week 6, CD4+ and CD8+ T cells in the blood had expanded clonally.

This CDR3 has 13 residues. From germline, CDR1 is LNHDA and CDR2 SQIVND (reference sequence). V shed 3 bases and J shed 7 bases, with 10 bases lying between them. Comment on this clone: Its target is unknown.

Sequenced by immunoSEQ multiplex PCR; TCRdb stores in-frame clones only, minus some. This sample has 120,000 or so clones, with around 93% found just once. The clonotype comes from an adult with an advanced solid tumor such as melanoma, head and neck, liver or kidney cancer. The rearrangement uses TRBV19 and TRBJ1-3; the D gene is possibly TRBD1 (6 bases). The sample consisted of CD4+ or CD8+ T cells sorted from blood, taken in a trial of the OX40 agonist ivuxolimab. CDR3 bases: TGTGCCAGTAGTATGTCAGGGGTGAACACCATATATTTT. Encoded protein: CASSMSGVNTIYF.